The 4 T cell receptor beta chains in this list originate from one sample, sequenced in a study of blood T cell repertoires in COVID-19. Some clones are missing from TCRdb's copy, which holds only in-frame ones; the method was immunoSEQ multiplex PCR. The sample records around 58,000 clones, roughly 90% being singletons. Sequencing was performed on peripheral blood. Receptors were obtained from a man in his fifties or sixties with active COVID-19.

This chain links TRBV27 with TRBJ2-7; TRBD2 matches at 8 bases. Per germline, CDR1 MNHEY and CDR2 SMNVEV (reference sequence). The CDR3 extends over 14 amino acids. V lost 5 bases, J lost 4 bases, and 7 bases stayed unmatched. The CDR3 here is CASSPGTRKYEQYF. Written as DNA, the CDR3 is TGTGCCAGCAGTCCCGGGACTAGAAAATACGAGCAGTACTTC.

The chain has TRBV7-9 and TRBJ2-3, with 12 bases identical to TRBD2. Germline V gene sequence: CDR1 SEHNR, CDR2 FQNEAQ (reference sequence). V lost 6 bases and J lost 5; bases outside the gene matches: 6. This CDR3 is 15 amino acids long. In DNA, the CDR3 is TGTGCCAGCAGGACTAGCGGGGGCCTTGGAGATACGCAGTATTTT. As protein: CASRTSGGLGDTQYF.

V usage is TRBV3-1 (or the pseudogene TRBV3-2) and J usage is TRBJ2-7; weak D call: TRBD2 (6 bases). The CDR3 runs 15 residues. V was shortened by 7 bases and J by 3 bases, with 19 bases between the two germline ends. CDR1 and CDR2 from the germline V gene are LGHDT and YNNKEL (reference sequence). The CDR3 region has the DNA TGTGCCAGCAAACAAGGCCCGACTAGTATCTACGAGCAGTACTTC. This sequence encodes CASKQGPTSIYEQYF.

The J gene is TRBJ1-5, the V gene TRBV24-1; D remains unclear. The CDR3 is 13 amino acids. V was pared by 5 bases and J by 0 bases, with 4 bases between. Germline V gene lookup returns CDR1 KGHDR and CDR2 SFDVKD. The CDR3 here is CATSGDSNQPQHF. CDR3 coding DNA: TGTGCCACCAGTGGCGATAGCAATCAGCCCCAGCATTTT.